What follows is one T cell receptor (beta chain) and its context. Its specificity is not known. The data stem from a study of CD8 T cells in Susac syndrome. Findings and caveats of the study: The authors acknowledged that their TCR sequencing and HLA analysis involved a relatively small number of individuals.

It was with random hexamers that 0.5 to 1 ug RNA was reverse transcribed. An immunoSEQ multiplex PCR generated amplified TCR beta CDR3 products spanning 54 Vbeta and 13 Jbeta. TCRdb reprocessed the immunoSEQ multiplex PCR reads via MiXCR and lists one record per CDR3 protein. Of 85,000 to 95,000 distinct CDR3 sequences listed, 90% to 95% are singletons. Trimming pared 8 bases from V and 1 base from J, leaving 13 bases between. The CDR3 consists of 13 residues. Germline V gene data show CDR1 as DFQATT and CDR2 as SNEGSKA (reference sequence). CD8+ and CD4+ T cells taken from blood had their TCR beta sequenced.

The receptor's source is a human donor with Susac syndrome. V usage is TRBV20-1 and J usage is TRBJ2-3; the D gene is possibly TRBD1 (5 bases). Sequenced material: CD4+ T cells from PBMCs. Written as DNA, the CDR3 is TGCAGTTTATGGGAAGGGGGCACAGATACGCAGTATTTT. It translates to CSLWEGGTDTQYF.